The 28 T cell receptor beta chains below come from one sample, sequenced in a study of identical twins' blood T cells. TCRdb called the 5' RACE reads again in MiXCR, with one record for every CDR3 protein. In the table there are hundreds of thousands of distinct CDR3 sequences, about 28% of which are singletons. Sequenced sample: PBMCs. All receptors derive from a woman between 18 and 55 years old in good health.

This clonotype has only a few counts. The rearrangement links TRBV28 to TRBJ1-1, with no clear D. The CDR3 covers 14 residues. V lost 5 bases and J lost 7, with 17 bases in between. The germline CDR1 and CDR2 sequences are MDHEN and SYDVKM. The CDR3: CASSDLSGSLEAFF. The DNA for the CDR3 is TGTGCCAGCAGTGATCTTTCTGGGTCACTTGAAGCTTTCTTT.

This clonotype appeared a few times. V usage is TRBV3-1 and J usage is TRBJ1-2; 7 nucleotides line up with TRBD1. This CDR3 has 14 amino acids. CDR1 is LGHDT and CDR2 is YNNKEL in the germline V gene (reference sequence). V lost 4 bases, J lost 6 bases, and 8 bases stayed unmatched. The CDR3 DNA reads as TGTGCCAGCAGCCCCAGACAGGGAGGGGATGGCTACACCTTC. Its protein is CASSPRQGGDGYTF.

The table lists this clonotype with a few counts. This chain joins TRBV13 and TRBJ1-2; D is undetermined. V was shortened by 5 bases and J by 7 bases, with 14 bases between the two germline ends. The CDR3 runs 13 residues. CDR1 and CDR2 (germline): PRHDT, FYEKMQ (reference sequence). CDR3 loop: CASSPFTTSGYTF. The CDR3 nucleotides are TGTGCCAGCAGCCCGTTTACTACAAGTGGCTACACCTTC.

This sequence joins TRBV20-1 and TRBJ2-2; D unclear. The V gene lost 0 bases and the J gene lost 1 base, with 9 bases spanning the gap. The germline V gene has CDR1 DFQATT and CDR2 SNEGSKA (reference sequence). This CDR3 has 15 amino acids. The CDR3 loop reads CSARDGLGNTGELFF. CDR3 DNA sequence: TGCAGTGCTAGAGATGGGCTGGGGAACACCGGGGAGCTGTTTTTT.

This clonotype was counted a few times. V usage is TRBV28 and J usage is TRBJ1-2; 7 bases are shared with TRBD1. Trimming cost V 2 bases and J 8 bases; bases outside gene matches: 5. From germline, CDR1 is MDHEN and CDR2 SYDVKM. CDR3 length equals 13 residues. DNA for the CDR3: TGTGCCAGCAGTTTAAGGGGGCGACGCGGCTACACCTTC. Its translation is CASSLRGRRGYTF.

This clonotype was recorded a few times. The genes are TRBV6-6 and TRBJ2-3; D unclear. V was cut by 3 bases and J by 0 bases, with 10 bases left in between. The CDR3 covers 15 residues. The germline CDR1 and CDR2 sequences are MNHNY and SVGAGI (reference sequence). The CDR3 region has the DNA TGTGCCAGCAGTTATGGGAAAACGAGCACAGATACGCAGTATTTT. This codes for CASSYGKTSTDTQYF.

In nucleotides, the CDR3 is TGTGCCAGCAGTGGGGACAGGGAAGAGGGCCTCAATGAGCAGTTCTTC. This codes for CASSGDREEGLNEQFF. The J gene is TRBJ2-1, the V gene TRBV2, with 9 nucleotides matching TRBD1. CDR1 is SNHLY, CDR2 FYNNEI, per germline. The junction had 10 bases not matched to a gene; V was cut back by 4 bases and J by 6 bases. The CDR3 spans 16 residues.

The chain uses TRBV12-3 or TRBV12-4 and TRBJ2-7; TRBD2 matches 8 bases. With V trimmed by 5 bases and J by 1 base, 1 base remained unmatched. CDR3 length: 13 amino acids. The CDR3 coding sequence is TGTGCCAGCAGTCCGGGGGGGTCCTACGAGCAGTACTTC. Translation gives CASSPGGSYEQYF.

This clonotype came up a few times. The rearrangement uses TRBV6-5 and TRBJ1-4; tentatively, D is TRBD1 (5 bases). V was pared by 0 bases and J by 7 bases, with 12 bases between. The CDR3 consists of 15 residues. The germline V gene encodes CDR1 MNHEY and CDR2 SVGAGI. This CDR3 is CASSYSQGFGEKLFF. The CDR3 bases are TGTGCCAGCAGTTACTCTCAGGGCTTCGGTGAAAAACTGTTTTTT.

This clonotype was counted at least ten times. The rearrangement links TRBV6-2 or TRBV6-3 to TRBJ2-5; unclear D gene. The CDR3 covers 13 residues. The V end lost 4 bases, the J end lost 5 bases, and 11 bases lay between the germline ends. Germline-derived CDR1 and CDR2 are MNHEY and SVGEGT. The CDR3 region is CASSLEQLETQYF. DNA of the CDR3: TGTGCCAGCAGTTTGGAACAGTTGGAGACCCAGTACTTC.

This clonotype was counted once. The chain carries TRBV21-1 and TRBJ2-2; TRBD1, the D gene given by the table, was not confirmed from the DNA. TRBV21-1 is reported as a pseudogene. CDR3 size: 16 residues. The CDR3 DNA follows: TGTGCCAGCAGCAAAGATAATGGGACCCACACCGGGGAGCTGTTTTTT. Amino acids: CASSKDNGTHTGELFF.

The table lists this clonotype with a few counts. This chain connects TRBV27 to TRBJ2-2; the D gene is possibly TRBD1 (6 bases). The germline CDR1 and CDR2 sequences are MNHEY and SMNVEV (reference sequence). This CDR3 has 15 amino acids. Between the trimmed V and J ends, which lost 7 bases and 5 bases, there was a span of 17 bases. CDR3 sequence reads: CASKPGSDRTGELFF. The CDR3 DNA reads as TGTGCCAGCAAACCGGGATCCGACAGGACCGGGGAGCTGTTTTTT.

The rearrangement joins TRBV14 to TRBJ2-1; D remains unclear. The ends were cut back, 4 bases at V and 1 base at J, with 5 bases in the middle. The CDR3 sequence is 13 residues long. CDR1 is SGHDN and CDR2 is FVKESK in the germline V gene. The CDR3 DNA is TGTGCCAGCAGCCCCCTTTCCTACAATGAGCAGTTCTTC. This gives the protein CASSPLSYNEQFF.

This clonotype was detected a few times. The chain couples TRBV6-6 to TRBJ1-2; D may be TRBD1 (6 bases). Trimming removed 8 bases from V and 0 bases from J, with 13 bases in between. Germline assignment: CDR1 MNHNY and CDR2 SVGAGI (reference sequence). The CDR3 runs to 14 residues. CDR3 residues: CASLGQIANYGYTF. CDR3 sequence (DNA): TGTGCCAGCTTAGGACAGATTGCTAACTATGGCTACACCTTC.

J is TRBJ1-5 and V is TRBV14; D remains unclear. Germline CDR1 and CDR2: SGHDN and FVKESK. The CDR3 sequence is 12 residues long. V dropped 4 bases and J dropped 11 bases, with 12 bases sitting between them. The CDR3 sequence is CASSRAGLTQHF. CDR3 bases: TGTGCCAGCAGCCGCGCCGGTTTGACCCAGCATTTT.

This chain joins TRBV12-3 or TRBV12-4 and TRBJ1-3, with D unresolved. The V end lost 6 bases, the J end lost 0 bases, and 18 bases lay between the germline ends. The CDR3 runs to 17 residues. The CDR3: CASRQPPTKGSGNTIYF. In DNA form, the CDR3 reads TGTGCCAGCAGGCAACCCCCAACGAAGGGCTCTGGAAACACCATATATTTT.

CDR3 sequence: CASSLARSEAFF. The CDR3 nucleotides read TGCGCCAGCAGCTTGGCCAGGTCTGAAGCTTTCTTT. J is TRBJ1-1 and V is TRBV5-1; D remains ambiguous. This CDR3 contains 12 residues. Trimming left V 0 bases short and J 6 bases short, with 6 bases between. CDR1 SGHRS and CDR2 YFSETQ come from the germline V gene.

As to this clonotype: Germline is not matched at one junction end, which may reflect a read error. The chain combines TRBV6-2 or TRBV6-3 with TRBJ2-7, with 9 nucleotides matching TRBD2. Per the germline V gene, CDR1 is MNHEY and CDR2 is SVGEGT. This CDR3 is 15 amino acids long. The CDR3: CASRRPGLAYYERYF. CDR3 nucleotide sequence: TGTGCCAGCCGACGGCCGGGACTAGCATACTACGAGCGGTACTTC.

The chain recombines TRBV2 with TRBJ2-7; no clear D gene. Per germline, CDR1 SNHLY and CDR2 FYNNEI. This CDR3 comprises 13 residues. The V and J ends lost 8 bases and 3 bases respectively, with 14 bases between them. CDR3 nucleotides: TGTGCCAGCGGGATAGGCAGTTACTACGAGCAGTACTTC. Translating gives CASGIGSYYEQYF.

This clonotype was seen a handful of times. This rearrangement joins TRBV7-9 to TRBJ2-7; D gene ambiguous. Trimming pared 3 bases from V and 5 bases from J, leaving 11 bases between. Per the germline V gene, CDR1 is SEHNR and CDR2 is FQNEAQ (reference sequence). CDR3 length equals 13 residues. CDR3 protein: CASSFNLVHEQYF. CDR3 DNA sequence: TGTGCCAGCAGCTTCAATCTGGTTCACGAGCAGTACTTC. Using reference TRBV7-9 and TRBJ2-7 for the parts outside the CDR3, the full variable domain is DTGVSQNPRHKITKRGQNVTFRCDPISEHNRLYWYRQTLGQGPEFLTYFQNEAQLEKSRLLSDRFSAERPKGSFSTLEIQRTEQGDSAMYLCASSFNLVHEQYFGPGTRLTVT.

The chain recombines TRBV12-3 or TRBV12-4 with TRBJ2-1, with 14 bases fitting TRBD2. V lost 6 bases, J lost 8 bases, and 15 bases stayed unmatched. The CDR3 is 18 amino acids. CDR3 residues: CASRQTGTSGSIFDEQFF. In nucleotides, the CDR3 is TGTGCCAGCAGACAAACCGGGACTAGCGGGAGTATTTTCGATGAGCAGTTCTTC.

V gene TRBV7-8 combines with J gene TRBJ2-2; tentatively, D is TRBD1 (6 bases). V was clipped by 2 bases and J by 6 bases, with 10 bases between them. The length of the CDR3 is 14 residues. Germline CDR1 and CDR2: SGHVS and FQNEAQ. The DNA for the CDR3 is TGTGCCAGCAGCTTACAGGGGATGGCCGGGGAGCTGTTTTTT. Its translation is CASSLQGMAGELFF.

About this clonotype: A read error may account for a junction end that differs from germline. V gene TRBV5-1 combines with J gene TRBJ2-3; D remains ambiguous. Germline-derived CDR1 and CDR2 are SGHRS and YFSETQ. The CDR3 loop spans 14 amino acids. CDR3 sequence reads: CAGSSGSYTDTQYF. CDR3 in DNA: TGCGCCGGCAGCTCGGGCAGCTACACAGATACGCAGTATTTT. Looking up the rest from reference TRBV5-1 and TRBJ2-3 gives the full variable domain: KAGVTQTPRYLIKTRGQQVTLSCSPISGHRSVSWYQQTPGQGLQFLFEYFSETQRNKGNFPGRFSGRQFSNSRSEMNVSTLELGDSALYLCAGSSGSYTDTQYFGPGTRLTVL.

The genes are TRBV13 and TRBJ2-5; D unresolved. Germline V gene data show CDR1 as PRHDT and CDR2 as FYEKMQ (reference sequence). The CDR3 runs to 12 residues. Trimming left V 5 bases short and J 4 bases short, with 8 bases between. CDR3 nucleotides: TGTGCCAGCAGCAACGGACGAGAGACCCAGTACTTC. Its translation is CASSNGRETQYF.

This clonotype has only a few counts. The chain joins TRBV20-1 to TRBJ2-1; 11 bases map to TRBD2. The CDR3 is 17 residues long. Germline CDR1 is DFQATT and CDR2 is SNEGSKA (reference sequence). V lost 7 bases and J lost 0; bases outside the gene matches: 11. Here the CDR3 reads CSVPTSGIHSSYNEQFF. CDR3 DNA sequence: TGCAGTGTCCCGACTAGCGGGATTCACAGCTCCTACAATGAGCAGTTCTTC.

This clonotype was detected only a few times. The V call is TRBV5-8, the J call TRBJ1-6; 7 bases line up with TRBD1. V shed 2 bases, J shed 6 bases, and the junction held 2 bases outside the gene matches. Germline V gene lookup returns CDR1 SGHTS and CDR2 YDEGEE. The CDR3 runs to 14 residues. The CDR3 loop is CASSLNRGNSPLHF. For the CDR3, the DNA is TGTGCCAGCAGCTTAAACAGGGGTAATTCACCCCTCCACTTT.

This clonotype was counted a few times. The V and J genes are TRBV2 and TRBJ2-3, with D hard to call. Trimming stripped 3 bases from V and 6 bases from J, with 10 bases between. The germline CDR1 and CDR2 sequences are SNHLY and FYNNEI. The CDR3 is made up of 13 amino acids. The CDR3 DNA follows: TGTGCCAGCAGTGATGTAACGGCGGATACGCAGTATTTT. It translates to CASSDVTADTQYF.

This sequence joins TRBV4-3 and TRBJ1-1, with D perhaps TRBD1 (6 bases). The CDR3 loop spans 14 amino acids. V was clipped by 0 bases and J by 8 bases, with 13 bases between them. Looked up from germline, CDR1 is LGHNA and CDR2 is YSLEER. CDR3 residues: CASSQDVRGREAFF. In DNA form, the CDR3 reads TGCGCCAGCAGCCAAGATGTACGGGGGCGGGAAGCTTTCTTT.